One sample yielded the 10 T cell receptor beta chains listed below, sequenced in a study of T-cell reconstitution after alpha-beta-depleted transplantation in children. It was with unique molecular identifiers that the TCRbeta library was prepared. Using its own MiXCR run on the PCR reads, TCRdb lists one record per CDR3 protein. The profile shows roughly 670,000 distinct CDR3 sequences, around 13% of them singletons. The sample consisted of PBMCs, taken before TCRalphabeta/CD19-depleted stem cell transplant. The receptors here all came from a girl under 10 years old with congenital amegakaryocytic thrombocytopenia, due to receive a stem cell transplant.

The chain combines TRBV12-5 with TRBJ2-3; D is ambiguous. Germline CDR1 LGHNT, CDR2 FRNRAP. V gave up 6 bases and J gave up 4 bases, with 11 bases separating them. The CDR3 is 13 amino acids. CDR3 DNA: TGTGCTAGTGGACCTGGGCTGGCAGATACGCAGTATTTT. This translates into CASGPGLADTQYF.

This clonotype turned up a few times. The chain links TRBV20-1 to TRBJ2-2, with 7 bases aligning to TRBD1. The V gene's germline CDR1 is DFQATT and CDR2 SNEGSKA (reference sequence). The CDR3 is 16 amino acids. V lost 6 bases, J lost 1 base, and 11 bases stayed unmatched. CDR3 sequence (DNA): TGCAGTGCAAAACTACCGGGACAGAGGAACACCGGGGAGCTGTTTTTT. The encoded protein is CSAKLPGQRNTGELFF.

This clonotype was seen only a few times. V gene TRBV20-1 combines with J gene TRBJ2-1, with a tentative D call TRBD2 (6 bases). This CDR3 is 19 amino acids long. The ends were cut back, 2 bases at V and 0 bases at J, with 23 bases in the middle. Per the germline V gene, CDR1 is DFQATT and CDR2 is SNEGSKA (reference sequence). Written as DNA, the CDR3 is TGCAGTGCTAGAATTCTGGGCGGGATAATCGCTAGCTCCTACAATGAGCAGTTCTTC. The encoded protein is CSARILGGIIASSYNEQFF.

In this sample, this clonotype turned up many times. This chain uses TRBV5-1 with TRBJ2-1; a possible D gene is TRBD2 (5 bases). V was cut by 0 bases and J by 2 bases, with 12 bases left in between. The CDR3 spans 16 residues. Germline V lookup: CDR1 SGHRS, CDR2 YFSETQ. The CDR3 here is CASSLAVLGAYNEQFF. CDR3 nucleotides: TGCGCCAGCAGCTTGGCGGTGTTGGGAGCCTACAATGAGCAGTTCTTC.

This clonotype was found a few times. The V and J genes are TRBV20-1 and TRBJ2-7; possibly TRBD2 for D (6 bases). Per germline, CDR1 DFQATT and CDR2 SNEGSKA (reference sequence). The CDR3 is 14 residues long. V was clipped by 7 bases and J by 2 bases, with 18 bases between them. This CDR3 is CSVKPGLATYEQYF. The CDR3 region has the DNA TGCAGTGTTAAGCCGGGACTGGCGACCTACGAGCAGTACTTC.

The chain has TRBV20-1 and TRBJ2-1; TRBD2 might be the D (6 bases). Germline V gives CDR1 DFQATT, CDR2 SNEGSKA (reference sequence). CDR3 length equals 16 residues. V was clipped by 4 bases and J by 2 bases, with 18 bases between them. CDR3 sequence: CSATTPSSDPYNEQFF. The CDR3 bases are TGCAGTGCTACCACCCCTTCTAGCGACCCCTACAATGAGCAGTTCTTC.

Details on this clonotype: This may be a read error, as it is one base from a much larger clone. This chain uses TRBV20-1 with TRBJ2-7; 7 nucleotides match TRBD2. There are 15 residues in the CDR3. From germline, CDR1 is DFQATT and CDR2 SNEGSKA (reference sequence). CDR3 nucleotide sequence: TGCTGTGCTAGAGAAAGAACTAGCGTTAGCTACGAGCAGTACTTC. Translated, it gives CCARERTSVSYEQYF.

This clonotype was picked up a small number of times. The V gene is TRBV12-3 or TRBV12-4, the J gene TRBJ2-7, with 7 bases that match TRBD1. CDR3 length: 16 amino acids. V lost 4 bases and J lost 4; bases outside the gene matches: 13. The CDR3 loop is CASSSSSTGLGYEQYF. For the CDR3, the DNA is TGTGCCAGCAGTTCCTCCTCGACAGGGCTAGGATACGAGCAGTACTTC.

The chain is built from TRBV10-1 and TRBJ2-5; TRBD2 might be the D (5 bases). The CDR3 totals 14 residues. V lost 6 bases, J lost 5 bases, and 16 bases lay in between. Per the germline V gene, CDR1 is WNHNN and CDR2 is SYGVQD (reference sequence). CDR3 loop: CASSLRRTLETQYF. The CDR3 nucleotides are TGCGCCAGCAGCCTCCGCAGGACTCTGGAGACCCAGTACTTC.

This clonotype was observed a few times. This chain connects TRBV28 to TRBJ2-7; TRBD1 agrees at 10 bases. Germline V lookup: CDR1 MDHEN, CDR2 SYDVKM. V lost 5 bases to trimming and J lost 3 bases; unmatched junction nucleotides: 7. The CDR3 sequence is 15 residues long. CDR3 coding DNA: TGTGCCAGCAGTAACGCCGGGACAGGGGTCTACGAGCAGTACTTC. Protein: CASSNAGTGVYEQYF.